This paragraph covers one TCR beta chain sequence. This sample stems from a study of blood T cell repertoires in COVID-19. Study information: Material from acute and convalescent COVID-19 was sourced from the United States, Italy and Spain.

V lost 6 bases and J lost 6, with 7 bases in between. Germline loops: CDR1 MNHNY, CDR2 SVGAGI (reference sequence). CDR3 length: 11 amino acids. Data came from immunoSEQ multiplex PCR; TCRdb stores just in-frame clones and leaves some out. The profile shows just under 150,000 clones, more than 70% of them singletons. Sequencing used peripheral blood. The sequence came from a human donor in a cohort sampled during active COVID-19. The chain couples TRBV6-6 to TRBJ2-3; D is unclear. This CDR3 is CASSWADTQYF. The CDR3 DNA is TGTGCCAGCAGCTGGGCGGATACGCAGTATTTT.